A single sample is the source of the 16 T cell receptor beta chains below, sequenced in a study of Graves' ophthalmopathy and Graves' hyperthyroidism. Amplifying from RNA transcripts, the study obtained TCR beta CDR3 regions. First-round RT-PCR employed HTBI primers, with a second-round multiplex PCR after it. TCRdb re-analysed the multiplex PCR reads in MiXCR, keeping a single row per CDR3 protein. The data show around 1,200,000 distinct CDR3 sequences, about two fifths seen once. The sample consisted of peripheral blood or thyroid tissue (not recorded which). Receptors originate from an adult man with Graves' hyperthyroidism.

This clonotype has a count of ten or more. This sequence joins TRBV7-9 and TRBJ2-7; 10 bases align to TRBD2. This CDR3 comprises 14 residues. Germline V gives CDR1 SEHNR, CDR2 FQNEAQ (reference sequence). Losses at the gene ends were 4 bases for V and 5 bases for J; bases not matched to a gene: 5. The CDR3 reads CASSSLSGGDEQYF. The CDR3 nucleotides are TGTGCCAGCAGCTCCCTAAGCGGGGGGGACGAGCAGTACTTC.

Here the CDR3 reads CASSEYEGPGWPQHF. The CDR3 DNA follows: TGTGCCAGCAGTGAATATGAGGGGCCTGGATGGCCCCAGCATTTT. The V call is TRBV25-1, the J call TRBJ1-5; a weak D match, TRBD1 (5 bases). CDR1 and CDR2 from the germline V gene are MGHDK and SYGVNS. V gave up 0 bases and J gave up 9 bases, with 15 bases separating them. This CDR3 is built from 15 residues.

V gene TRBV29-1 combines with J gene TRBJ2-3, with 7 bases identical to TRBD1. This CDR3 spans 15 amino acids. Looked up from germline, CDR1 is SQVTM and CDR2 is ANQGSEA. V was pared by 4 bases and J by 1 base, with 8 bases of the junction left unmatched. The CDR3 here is CSVGQAGGGTDTQYF. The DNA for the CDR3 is TGCAGCGTTGGGCAGGCAGGGGGTGGCACAGATACGCAGTATTTT.

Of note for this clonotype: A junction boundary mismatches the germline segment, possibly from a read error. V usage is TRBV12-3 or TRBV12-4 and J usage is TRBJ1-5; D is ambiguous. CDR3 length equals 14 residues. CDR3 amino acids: CASSFAGSNQPRHF. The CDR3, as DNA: TGTGCCAGCAGTTTTGCGGGTTCCAATCAGCCCCGGCATTTT.

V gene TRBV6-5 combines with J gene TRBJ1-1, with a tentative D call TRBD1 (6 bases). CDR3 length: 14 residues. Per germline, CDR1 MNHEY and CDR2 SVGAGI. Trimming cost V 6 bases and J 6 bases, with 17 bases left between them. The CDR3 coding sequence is TGTGCCAGCAGAACAGGGTCCTATGGCGCTGAAGCTTTCTTT. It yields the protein CASRTGSYGAEAFF.

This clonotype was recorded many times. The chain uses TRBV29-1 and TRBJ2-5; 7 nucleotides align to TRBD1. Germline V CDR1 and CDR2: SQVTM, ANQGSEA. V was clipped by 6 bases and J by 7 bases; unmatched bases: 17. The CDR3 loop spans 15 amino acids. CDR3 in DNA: TGCAGCGTCGTACTCCGGGACAGACCCACCCGGACCCAGTACTTC. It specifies CSVVLRDRPTRTQYF.

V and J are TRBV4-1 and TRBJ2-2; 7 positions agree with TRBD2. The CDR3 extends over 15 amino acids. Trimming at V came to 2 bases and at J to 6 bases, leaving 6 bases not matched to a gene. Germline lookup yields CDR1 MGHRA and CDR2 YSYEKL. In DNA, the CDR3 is TGCGCCAGCAGCCAATTCGCTAGCGGCGCCGGGGAGCTGTTTTTT. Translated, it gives CASSQFASGAGELFF.

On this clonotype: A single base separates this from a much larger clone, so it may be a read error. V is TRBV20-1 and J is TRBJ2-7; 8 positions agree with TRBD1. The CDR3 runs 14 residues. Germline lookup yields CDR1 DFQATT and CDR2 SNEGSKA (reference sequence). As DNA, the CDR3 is TGCAATGCTAGAGGTAACAGGGGGATCTACGAGCAGTACTTC. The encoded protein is CNARGNRGIYEQYF.

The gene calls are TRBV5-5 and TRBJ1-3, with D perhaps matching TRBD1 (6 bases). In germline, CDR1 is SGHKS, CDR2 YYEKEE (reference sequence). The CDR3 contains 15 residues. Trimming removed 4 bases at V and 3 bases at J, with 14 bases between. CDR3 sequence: CASSRQELRGNTIYF. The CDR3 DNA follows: TGTGCCAGCAGCCGACAGGAGCTTCGTGGAAACACCATATATTTT.

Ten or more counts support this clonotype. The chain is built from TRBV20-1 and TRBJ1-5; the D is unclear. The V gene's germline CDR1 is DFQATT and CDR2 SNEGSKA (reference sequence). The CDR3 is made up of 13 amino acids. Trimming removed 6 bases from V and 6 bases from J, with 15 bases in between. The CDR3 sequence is CSASEAIRQPQHF. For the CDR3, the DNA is TGCAGTGCCTCGGAGGCCATCCGTCAGCCCCAGCATTTT.

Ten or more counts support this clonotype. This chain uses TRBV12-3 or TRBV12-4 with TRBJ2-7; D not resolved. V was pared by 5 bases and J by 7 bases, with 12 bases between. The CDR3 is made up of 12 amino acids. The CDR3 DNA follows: TGTGCCAGCAGTCCTGACTCTTCGGAGCAGTACTTC. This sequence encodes CASSPDSSEQYF.

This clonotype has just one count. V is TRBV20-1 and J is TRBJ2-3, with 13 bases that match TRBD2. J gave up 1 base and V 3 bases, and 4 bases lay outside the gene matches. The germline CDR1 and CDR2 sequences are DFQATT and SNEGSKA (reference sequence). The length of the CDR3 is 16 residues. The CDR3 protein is CSASLGLAGRTDTQYF. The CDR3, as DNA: TGCAGTGCTAGTCTGGGACTAGCGGGACGCACAGATACGCAGTATTTT.

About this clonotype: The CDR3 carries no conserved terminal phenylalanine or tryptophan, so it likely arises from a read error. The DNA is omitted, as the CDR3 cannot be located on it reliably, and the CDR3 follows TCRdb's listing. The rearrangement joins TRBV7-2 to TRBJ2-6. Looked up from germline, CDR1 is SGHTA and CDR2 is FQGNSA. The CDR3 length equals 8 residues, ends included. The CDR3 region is CASSSATS.

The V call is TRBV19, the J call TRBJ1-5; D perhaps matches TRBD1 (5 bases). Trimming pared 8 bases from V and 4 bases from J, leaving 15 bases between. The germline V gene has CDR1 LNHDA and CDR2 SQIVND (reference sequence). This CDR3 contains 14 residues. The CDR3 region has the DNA TGTGCCAGTGCCCCCCACGACAGTAATCAGCCCCAGCATTTT. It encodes CASAPHDSNQPQHF.

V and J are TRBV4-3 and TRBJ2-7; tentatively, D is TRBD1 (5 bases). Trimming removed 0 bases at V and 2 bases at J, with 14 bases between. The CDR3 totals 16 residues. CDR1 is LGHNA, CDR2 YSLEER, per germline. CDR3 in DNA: TGCGCCAGCAGCCAAGATCTAGGTGGCAGGGCCTACGAGCAGTACTTC. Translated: CASSQDLGGRAYEQYF.

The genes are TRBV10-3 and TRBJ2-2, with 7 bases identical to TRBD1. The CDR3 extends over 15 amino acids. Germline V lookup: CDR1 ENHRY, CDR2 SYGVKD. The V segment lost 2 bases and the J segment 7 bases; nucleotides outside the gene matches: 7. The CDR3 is CAISETTGIGGELFF. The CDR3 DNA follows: TGTGCCATCAGTGAGACGACAGGGATTGGCGGGGAGCTGTTTTTT.